This T cell receptor (beta chain) was obtained from a study of blood T cell repertoires in COVID-19. Across the study: Some COVID-19 samples were acute and others convalescent; all came from the United States, Italy and Spain. T cells, B-cell-depleted T cells, or PBMCs supplied cDNA or gDNA.

V trimming: 5 bases; J trimming: 10 bases; junction bases outside the gene matches: 17. CDR1 is SGHRS, CDR2 YFSETQ, per germline. The CDR3 is 15 residues long. In the original processing: Amplification with reference gene primers provided the estimates of nucleated cell counts. The table came from immunoSEQ multiplex PCR; TCRdb's copy has only in-frame clones and leaves some out. The V and J calls and the clone size are those of that table, but D and trimming were determined from the DNA. The sample contains 85,000 to 95,000 clones, approximately 80% of which appear only once. This chain links TRBV5-1 with TRBJ2-5; TRBD1 aligns across 7 bases. Sequencing was performed on peripheral blood. The sequence came from a man aged 65 to 85 with acute or convalescent COVID-19. For the CDR3, the DNA is TGCGCCAGCAGATCCACACAGGGGACCCCAGAGGACCAGTACTTC. Protein sequence: CASRSTQGTPEDQYF.